The next 4 T cell receptor beta chains were all read from a single sample in a study of cytomegalovirus exposure and HLA in healthy donors. PCR employed 60 Vbeta and 13 Jbeta primers. The data were produced by immunoSEQ multiplex PCR, yet TCRdb's version contains in-frame clones alone and is incomplete. The sample includes under 100,000 clones, just under 70% seen only once; the top ten take roughly 16%. Sequencing was carried out using PBMCs. These receptors were taken from a woman in her fifties or sixties in good health and CMV-seropositive.

This chain links TRBV4-2 with TRBJ2-5; TRBD2 aligns across 7 bases. The J call may be incorrect, as the DNA end agrees better with TRBJ2-7. Germline V lookup: CDR1 LGHNA, CDR2 YNFKEQ. The CDR3 loop spans 20 amino acids. The DNA for the CDR3 is TGTGCCAGCAGCCAAACCGGCTGGGGCAGAGCGAGCGGGGACTCCTACGAGCAGTACTTC. Amino acid sequence: CASSQTGWGRASGDSYEQYF.

The V and J genes are TRBV29-1 and TRBJ2-5, with TRBD2 matching over 13 bases. The J segment lost 4 bases and the V segment lost 6 bases, leaving 5 bases of the junction unmatched. Germline CDR1 SQVTM, CDR2 ANQGSEA. CDR3 size: 14 residues. CDR3 bases: TGCAGCGTCCGGACTAGCGGGAGTGGAGAGACCCAGTACTTC. This gives the protein CSVRTSGSGETQYF. Variable domain in full (rest from reference TRBV29-1 and TRBJ2-5): SAVISQKPSRDICQRGTSLTIQCQVDSQVTMMFWYRQQPGQSLTLIATANQGSEATYESGFVIDKFPISRPNLTFSTLTVSNMSPEDSSIYLCSVRTSGSGETQYFGPGTRLLVL.

This rearrangement joins TRBV4-3 to TRBJ2-2; 9 bases align to TRBD2. The V and J ends lost 3 bases and 4 bases, in that order; junction bases with no gene match: 6. The CDR3 runs 16 residues. Germline CDR1 and CDR2: LGHNA and YSLEER. The CDR3 DNA sequence: TGCGCCAGCAGCCATAATAGCGGGAGCCCCACCGGGGAGCTGTTTTTT. Its protein product is CASSHNSGSPTGELFF.

The chain couples TRBV7-9 to TRBJ1-2; a possible D gene is TRBD1 (5 bases). Germline CDR1 reads SEHNR; CDR2 reads FQNEAQ (reference sequence). The V gene lost 1 base and the J gene lost 9 bases, with 12 bases spanning the gap. There are 13 residues in the CDR3. The CDR3 DNA sequence: TGTGCCAGCAGCTTAGGCCTAGGGGATAGCTACACCTTC. It is translated as CASSLGLGDSYTF.